This T cell receptor (beta chain) was obtained from a study of vaccination effects on CD4 cells after COVID-19. ViraFEST expansion of antigen-specific CD4+ T cells with viral peptide pools preceded sequencing. Around day 10 of culture, CD4+ T cells were separated out. Negative nucleocapsid antibody tests before and after vaccination confirmed no previous SARS-CoV-2 infection. As for this clone: Its target is unknown.

Clones were read by immunoSEQ multiplex PCR, and TCRdb kept only the in-frame ones, dropping some. The sample holds about 65,000 clones, approximately 79% seen once. The V end was cut by 1 base, the J end by 4 bases, with 4 bases between. CDR1 is KGHSH, CDR2 LQKENI, per germline. The CDR3 loop spans 12 amino acids. The sequence was collected from a human donor who received a COVID-19 vaccine. Sequencing used CD4+ T cells from PBMCs cultured with HCoV-NL63 spike peptides, obtained before COVID-19 vaccination. The rearrangement links TRBV18 to TRBJ1-1; D is unresolved. In DNA form, the CDR3 reads TGTGCCAGCTCACCACAAGGCACTGAAGCTTTCTTT. Amino acid sequence: CASSPQGTEAFF.